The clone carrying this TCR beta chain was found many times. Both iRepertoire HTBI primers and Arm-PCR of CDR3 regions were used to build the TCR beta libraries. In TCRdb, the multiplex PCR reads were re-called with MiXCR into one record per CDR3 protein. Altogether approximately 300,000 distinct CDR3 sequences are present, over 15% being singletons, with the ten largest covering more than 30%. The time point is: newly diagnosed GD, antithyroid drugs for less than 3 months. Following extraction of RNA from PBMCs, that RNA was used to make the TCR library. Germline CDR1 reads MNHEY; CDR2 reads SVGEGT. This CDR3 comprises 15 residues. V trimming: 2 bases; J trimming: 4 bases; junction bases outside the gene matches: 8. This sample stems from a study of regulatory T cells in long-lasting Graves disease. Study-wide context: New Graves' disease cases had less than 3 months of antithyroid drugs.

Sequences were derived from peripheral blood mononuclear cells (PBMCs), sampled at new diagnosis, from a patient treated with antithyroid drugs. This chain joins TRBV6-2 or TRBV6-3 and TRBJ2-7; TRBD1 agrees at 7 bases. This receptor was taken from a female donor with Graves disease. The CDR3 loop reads CASSYHRGWIYEQYF. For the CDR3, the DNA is TGTGCCAGCAGTTACCACAGGGGTTGGATATACGAGCAGTACTTC.